This T cell receptor beta chain was profiled in a study of OX40 agonist ivuxolimab in advanced cancers. With regard to the full study: Ivuxolimab, which targeted the costimulatory receptor OX40 (CD134), was an agonistic, fully human IgG2 monoclonal antibody. Intravenous ivuxolimab was administered to patients every 2 weeks at six dose levels: 0.01, 0.1, 0.3, 1.5, 3 and 10 mg/kg. Among the approximately 50 dose-escalation patients, 19 had hepatocellular carcinoma, 15 melanoma, 9 renal cell carcinoma and 9 head and neck cancer. The dose-escalation cohort was roughly 83% male with a mean age of about 60 years, ranging from about 23 to 85. Patients were allowed to have had prior anti-PD-1, anti-PD-L1 or anti-CTLA-4 therapy, and approximately 41% of the dose-escalation patients had previously received checkpoint inhibitors. Partial responses occurred in three dose-escalation patients, of whom one had hepatocellular carcinoma and two had cutaneous melanoma. The point of sequencing TCRbeta in the periphery was to test whether ivuxolimab changed TCR sequence diversity and drove clonal T-cell expansion. The paper describes the monotherapy dose-escalation part (N of about 47 patients) of the phase I trial of ivuxolimab.

To note about this clone: It has no known antigen specificity. The record has no base qualities; no much larger clone is one base away.

What the authors observed across the whole study: At doses of 0.1 to 3.0 mg/kg, clonal expansion of both CD4+ and CD8+ T cells in blood was seen between baseline and week 6. Low levels of normalized T-cell clonal expansion were also seen in some patients who did not respond. On average, CD8+ T cells showed more expanded clones than CD4+ T cells after ivuxolimab. The antigen specificity of the peripheral T cells that underwent clonal expansion was not determined. In partial responders in the 0.1-3.0 mg/kg groups, normalized peripheral clonal expansion was found to be among the lowest, especially among CD8+ T cells.

Relative to germline, V is missing 5 bases and J is missing 3 bases, with 5 bases of the junction outside any gene match. From the cysteine through the phenylalanine, the CDR3 covers 15 amino acids. Just CDR3 DNA is preserved here, 45 bases in frame from base 1. From the germline V gene (reference sequence), CDR1 is SEHNR and CDR2 is FQNEAQ. To sequence the TCRbeta CDR3 region, genomic DNA was isolated from the sorted cells. TCRbeta CDR3 regions were sequenced using the immunoSEQ Assay. TCRdb took this table from immuneACCESS and kept in-frame rearrangements with V and J called. Such tables lack part of the clones; where checked against another copy, unresolved V genes explain under half of the gap, and the rest is unexplained. The sample records 60,000 to 90,000 clones, 65% to 90% of which are singletons. In total, the top ten clones hold 0.75% of the sample. The trial excluded patients who had a history of autoimmune disease or who were on systemic immunosuppression. Peripheral blood for TCR sequencing was collected from all dose cohorts at baseline, on cycle 4 day 1, and on cycle 7 day 1. Samples came from an open-label, multicenter, first-in-human phase I dose-escalation trial of ivuxolimab. Adults with locally advanced or metastatic melanoma, renal cell, hepatocellular, or head and neck squamous cell carcinoma were enrolled in the trial. Before TCR sequencing, CD4+ and CD8+ T cells were separately sorted from peripheral blood.

This material consisted of CD4+ or CD8+ T cells sorted from blood, taken in a trial of the OX40 agonist ivuxolimab. The rearranged segments are TRBV7-9 and TRBJ2-2, and TRBD2 aligns with 8 junction nucleotides. The receptor was derived from an adult with an advanced solid tumor such as melanoma, head and neck, liver or kidney cancer. The sequenced DNA: TGTGCCAGCAGCGCACTAGCGGCCGACACCGGGGAGCTGTTTTTT. Its product reads: CASSALAADTGELFF.